These 30 T cell receptor beta chains were sequenced from one sample in a study of identical twins. TCRdb recomputed calls from the 5' RACE reads with MiXCR, one row per CDR3 protein. This sample yields hundreds of thousands of distinct CDR3 sequences, of which 8.5% to 9% are seen a single time; around 0.98% belongs to the top ten. The same data also contributed to another study, on yellow fever vaccine responses in identical twins.

Sequencing was done on a sample of PBMCs. The receptors shown here come from a woman aged 18-29 years in good health.

This clonotype has a handful of counts. The chain recombines TRBV5-1 with TRBJ2-1; 10 nucleotides align to TRBD2. With V trimmed by 4 bases and J by 3 bases, 10 bases remained unmatched. CDR3 length: 17 residues. CDR1 and CDR2 (germline): SGHRS, YFSETQ. This CDR3 is CASSTDPSGRYYNEQFF. Written as DNA, the CDR3 is TGCGCCAGCAGCACGGATCCTAGCGGGAGATACTACAATGAGCAGTTCTTC.

V is TRBV20-1 and J is TRBJ2-7; D not resolved. The V end lost 3 bases, the J end lost 1 base, and 10 bases lay between the germline ends. Germline V gene sequence: CDR1 DFQATT, CDR2 SNEGSKA (reference sequence). This CDR3 contains 13 residues. The CDR3, as DNA: TGCAGTGCTAGCCCGGGCGAGTCCTACGAGCAGTACTTC. Residues: CSASPGESYEQYF.

The rearrangement links TRBV7-9 to TRBJ2-7, with 9 nucleotides matching TRBD1. The V gene end was trimmed by 4 bases and the J gene end by 3 bases; junction bases not matched to a gene: 10. CDR1 and CDR2 from the germline V gene are SEHNR and FQNEAQ (reference sequence). The CDR3 is 16 residues long. CDR3 protein: CASSSSRTGESYEQYF. CDR3 DNA sequence: TGTGCCAGCAGCTCCTCGAGGACAGGGGAGAGCTACGAGCAGTACTTC. The full variable domain, with the rest looked up from reference TRBV7-9 and TRBJ2-7, is DTGVSQNPRHKITKRGQNVTFRCDPISEHNRLYWYRQTLGQGPEFLTYFQNEAQLEKSRLLSDRFSAERPKGSFSTLEIQRTEQGDSAMYLCASSSSRTGESYEQYFGPGTRLTVT.

The chain has TRBV28 and TRBJ2-7, with a possible D match to TRBD1 (5 bases). The germline V gene encodes CDR1 MDHEN and CDR2 SYDVKM. The CDR3 runs to 13 residues. V lost 10 bases to trimming and J lost 7 bases, with 20 bases between them. The CDR3 DNA reads TGTGCCACCCTTCCGACAGACCCGAGGGAGCAGTACTTC. It encodes CATLPTDPREQYF.

This chain connects TRBV7-2 to TRBJ1-6; possibly TRBD1 for D (6 bases). The length of the CDR3 is 14 residues. Germline V gene data show CDR1 as SGHTA and CDR2 as FQGNSA. Trimming cost V 5 bases and J 11 bases, with 16 bases left between them. The CDR3 loop is CASSPHRVTTPLHF. CDR3 in DNA: TGTGCCAGCAGCCCGCACAGGGTAACGACACCCCTCCACTTT.

The table lists this clonotype with a few counts. The chain couples TRBV5-1 to TRBJ2-7; 7 positions match TRBD1. The CDR3 sequence is 12 residues long. V lost 4 bases and J lost 5; bases outside the gene matches: 3. Germline values: CDR1 SGHRS, CDR2 YFSETQ. DNA for the CDR3: TGCGCCAGCAGCACGGGGACAGACGAGCAGTACTTC. This encodes CASSTGTDEQYF.

This clonotype came up many times. The chain couples TRBV12-3 or TRBV12-4 to TRBJ2-1; 13 positions match TRBD2. The CDR3 runs 15 residues. V dropped 6 bases and J dropped 8; count of bases not matched to a gene: 7. Here the CDR3 reads CASRRTSGSSYEQFF. CDR3 bases: TGTGCCAGCAGGCGGACTAGCGGGAGTTCCTATGAGCAGTTCTTC.

This chain joins TRBV5-1 and TRBJ1-2; a weak D match, TRBD1 (5 bases). The CDR3 totals 16 residues. V shed 4 bases and J shed 0 bases, with 16 bases lying between them. Germline V CDR1 and CDR2: SGHRS, YFSETQ. The CDR3 sequence: CASSVTPGTSNYGYTF. The CDR3 nucleotides read TGCGCCAGCAGCGTTACTCCAGGGACGTCTAACTATGGCTACACCTTC. The whole variable domain, remainder taken from reference TRBV5-1 and TRBJ1-2, is KAGVTQTPRYLIKTRGQQVTLSCSPISGHRSVSWYQQTPGQGLQFLFEYFSETQRNKGNFPGRFSGRQFSNSRSEMNVSTLELGDSALYLCASSVTPGTSNYGYTFGSGTRLTVV.

This clonotype has only a few counts. This chain links TRBV28 with TRBJ2-7; D is ambiguous. The V end lost 4 bases, the J end lost 3 bases, and 19 bases lay between the germline ends. Germline V CDR1 and CDR2: MDHEN, SYDVKM. The CDR3 contains 16 residues. CDR3 in DNA: TGTGCCAGCAGTTCCCCCGAACCGCGAGGAGACTACGAGCAGTACTTC. It encodes CASSSPEPRGDYEQYF.

Here the CDR3 reads CASRHNIPGLAGADTQYF. As DNA, the CDR3 is TGTGCCAGCAGACACAACATACCGGGACTAGCGGGGGCGGATACGCAGTATTTT. The V gene is TRBV28, the J gene TRBJ2-3, with 14 bases aligning to TRBD2. The CDR3 is 18 residues long. Trimming at V came to 6 bases and at J to 6 bases, leaving 14 bases not matched to a gene. Germline CDR1 and CDR2: MDHEN and SYDVKM.

This clonotype was observed many times. This sequence joins TRBV7-9 and TRBJ1-1; D may be TRBD1 (5 bases). In germline, CDR1 is SEHNR, CDR2 FQNEAQ (reference sequence). The CDR3 covers 14 residues. Trimming stripped 5 bases from V and 4 bases from J, with 14 bases between. The CDR3 sequence: CASSPDLGPTEAFF. CDR3 nucleotides: TGTGCCAGCAGCCCCGACCTGGGGCCCACTGAAGCTTTCTTT.

The gene calls are TRBV11-2 and TRBJ2-1; 12 bases agree with TRBD2. With V trimmed by 5 bases and J by 8 bases, 13 bases remained unmatched. The germline CDR1 and CDR2 sequences are SGHAT and FQNNGV. There are 17 residues in the CDR3. The CDR3 region has the DNA TGTGCCAGCAGCCCAATCCGGACTAGCGGGGAGATCTATGAGCAGTTCTTC. This sequence encodes CASSPIRTSGEIYEQFF.

There are many counts of this clonotype. One end of the junction fails to match germline, which may point to a read error. This sequence joins TRBV25-1 and TRBJ2-1; tentatively, D is TRBD1 (5 bases). CDR3 size: 11 residues. Per the germline V gene, CDR1 is MGHDK and CDR2 is SYGVNS. The CDR3 coding sequence is TGTGCCAGCAGTGACGACAGTCGTTTAGTCTTC. Translated: CASSDDSRLVF.

This clonotype was seen many times. This rearrangement joins TRBV6-2 or TRBV6-3 to TRBJ2-2; TRBD1 matches 7 bases. Unmatched junction bases numbered 4, after V lost 0 bases and J lost 6 bases. This CDR3 is built from 15 residues. Germline lookup yields CDR1 MNHEY and CDR2 SVGEGT. In DNA form, the CDR3 reads TGTGCCAGCAGTTACTCCCAGGGGGACGCCGGGGAGCTGTTTTTT. Its protein product is CASSYSQGDAGELFF.

The rearrangement uses TRBV6-5 and TRBJ1-4; 8 bases line up with TRBD1. The junction had 3 bases not matched to a gene; V was cut back by 4 bases and J by 5 bases. The germline CDR1 and CDR2 sequences are MNHEY and SVGAGI. CDR3 length: 14 amino acids. CDR3 in amino acids: CASSFTGGNEKLFF. The CDR3 nucleotides are TGTGCCAGCAGTTTCACAGGGGGAAATGAAAAACTGTTTTTT.

This clonotype was picked up a small number of times. This chain joins TRBV28 and TRBJ2-4; 9 nucleotides agree with TRBD1. Germline V lookup: CDR1 MDHEN, CDR2 SYDVKM. This CDR3 spans 14 amino acids. V dropped 6 bases and J dropped 4; count of bases not matched to a gene: 4. The CDR3 region is CASSRDRVKNIQYF. The CDR3, as DNA: TGTGCCAGCAGCCGGGACAGGGTTAAAAACATTCAGTACTTC.

This clonotype has a handful of counts. This chain connects TRBV18 to TRBJ2-3; 7 bases align to TRBD1. This CDR3 contains 18 residues. J was trimmed by 1 base and V by 5 bases; bases with no gene match: 15. Germline CDR1 KGHSH, CDR2 LQKENI. The CDR3 bases are TGTGCCAGCTCAACCACTACAGGGGACCTCGGGGGCACAGATACGCAGTATTTT. It codes for CASSTTTGDLGGTDTQYF. Full variable domain (rest looked up from reference TRBV18 and TRBJ2-3): NAGVMQNPRHLVRRRGQEARLRCSPMKGHSHVYWYRQLPEEGLKFMVYLQKENIIDESGMPKERFSAEFPKEGPSILRIQQVVRGDSAAYFCASSTTTGDLGGTDTQYFGPGTRLTVL.

This chain uses TRBV12-3 or TRBV12-4 with TRBJ2-1, with 10 bases matching TRBD2. The CDR3 is 19 residues long. V shed 11 bases and J 0 bases; nucleotides not matched to a gene: 19. The CDR3 reads CAFSLWLAGDARSYNEQFF. The CDR3 nucleotides read TGTGCCTTCAGTTTGTGGCTAGCGGGAGACGCCCGCTCCTACAATGAGCAGTTCTTC.

This clonotype was counted at least ten times. The CDR3 is CSVELSGIYEQYF. The CDR3 DNA reads TGCAGCGTTGAATTAAGCGGGATCTACGAGCAGTACTTC. The rearrangement links TRBV29-1 to TRBJ2-7; 7 nucleotides align to TRBD2. Per the germline V gene, CDR1 is SQVTM and CDR2 is ANQGSEA. With 2 bases clipped from V and 3 bases from J, the junction kept 4 bases outside the gene matches. The CDR3 sequence is 13 residues long.

This clonotype was seen more than once but under ten times. This chain connects TRBV11-2 to TRBJ2-7, with TRBD2 matching 10 bases. The CDR3 is 19 residues long. Germline V gene sequence: CDR1 SGHAT, CDR2 FQNNGV. V dropped 7 bases and J dropped 1; count of bases not matched to a gene: 19. DNA for the CDR3: TGTGCCAGCACCCTTAGGGTGGGGTCTAGCGGGGGAAGATCCTACGAGCAGTACTTC. It yields the protein CASTLRVGSSGGRSYEQYF.

This chain uses TRBV6-5 with TRBJ1-2, with D perhaps matching TRBD1 (6 bases). V lost 0 bases to trimming and J lost 3 bases, with 11 bases between them. Germline CDR1 and CDR2: MNHEY and SVGAGI. This CDR3 is built from 15 residues. DNA of the CDR3: TGTGCCAGCAGTTACTCCAACAGGGTTGACTATGGCTACACCTTC. Its translation: CASSYSNRVDYGYTF.

The chain recombines TRBV29-1 with TRBJ1-4; 9 bases map to TRBD1. The CDR3 has 14 amino acids. V was clipped by 4 bases and J by 5 bases; unmatched bases: 5. Per germline, CDR1 SQVTM and CDR2 ANQGSEA. The CDR3 spells CSVASGTGNEKLFF. The CDR3 bases are TGCAGCGTTGCTTCGGGGACAGGGAATGAAAAACTGTTTTTT.

This rearrangement joins TRBV11-2 to TRBJ2-7; perhaps D is TRBD1 or TRBD2 (5 bases each). Trimming took 2 bases from V and 2 from J, leaving 16 bases between them. Per germline, CDR1 SGHAT and CDR2 FQNNGV. This CDR3 is built from 16 residues. CDR3 protein: CASSLLQGPTTYEQYF. The CDR3 nucleotides are TGTGCCAGCAGCTTACTCCAGGGACCGACAACCTACGAGCAGTACTTC.

V gene TRBV20-1 combines with J gene TRBJ2-7; TRBD2 aligns across 7 bases. The V segment lost 0 bases and the J segment 3 bases; nucleotides outside the gene matches: 11. CDR1 DFQATT and CDR2 SNEGSKA come from the germline V gene (reference sequence). CDR3 length: 16 amino acids. The CDR3 sequence is CSARDLGGGSLYEQYF. CDR3 DNA sequence: TGCAGTGCTAGAGATCTGGGCGGCGGGAGCCTCTACGAGCAGTACTTC.

This clonotype was detected ten times or more. The J gene is TRBJ1-1, the V gene TRBV12-3 or TRBV12-4; 9 bases are a match to TRBD1. The CDR3 spans 15 residues. V lost 4 bases, J lost 4 bases, and 7 bases stayed unmatched. CDR3: CASSSNDRGSTEAFF. In DNA form, the CDR3 reads TGTGCCAGCAGTTCGAACGACAGGGGGAGCACTGAAGCTTTCTTT.

This clonotype has ten or more counts. This chain connects TRBV29-1 to TRBJ2-3; D gene uncertain. From germline, CDR1 is SQVTM and CDR2 ANQGSEA. The CDR3 extends over 12 amino acids. With 8 bases removed from V and 0 bases from J, the gap between germline ends came to 9 bases. The CDR3 protein is CSHDSSTDTQYF. In DNA form, the CDR3 reads TGCAGCCATGATTCTAGCACAGATACGCAGTATTTT.

This clonotype was recorded a few times. CDR3 sequence reads: CSVFGLAGGHGTDTQYF. In DNA form, the CDR3 reads TGCAGCGTTTTCGGCCTAGCGGGGGGGCACGGCACAGATACGCAGTATTTT. The V call is TRBV29-1, the J call TRBJ2-3; 12 nucleotides align to TRBD2. Trimming removed 5 bases from V and 1 base from J; junction bases left unmatched: 10. CDR1 and CDR2 (germline): SQVTM, ANQGSEA. This CDR3 is built from 17 residues.

This clonotype was counted only a few times. The chain links TRBV2 to TRBJ2-4; TRBD1 is a possible D gene (5 bases). Trimming cost V 3 bases and J 0 bases, with 12 bases left between them. The germline gives CDR1 SNHLY, CDR2 FYNNEI. The CDR3 has 16 amino acids. Written as DNA, the CDR3 is TGTGCCAGCAGTGACGTAAGACAGTTAGCCAAAAACATTCAGTACTTC. This sequence encodes CASSDVRQLAKNIQYF.

The chain carries TRBV5-6 and TRBJ2-1; a weak D match, TRBD1 (7 bases). CDR1 is SGHDT and CDR2 is YYEEEE in the germline V gene. CDR3 length: 14 amino acids. Trimming removed 2 bases from V and 3 bases from J, with 9 bases in between. As DNA, the CDR3 is TGTGCCAGCAGCTTCAGGGGGGTCTACAATGAGCAGTTCTTC. It is translated as CASSFRGVYNEQFF. Drawing the rest from reference TRBV5-6 and TRBJ2-1, the complete variable domain is DAGVTQSPTHLIKTRGQQVTLRCSPKSGHDTVSWYQQALGQGPQFIFQYYEEEERQRGNFPDRFSGHQFPNYSSELNVNALLLGDSALYLCASSFRGVYNEQFFGPGTRLTVL.

This clonotype was recorded a few times. The genes are TRBV7-6 and TRBJ2-7; 13 bases align to TRBD2. The V gene's germline CDR1 is SGHVS and CDR2 FNYEAQ. The CDR3 runs 16 residues. J lost 1 base, V lost 5 bases, and 5 bases had no gene match. This CDR3 is CASSPRTSGRSYEQYF. The CDR3 nucleotides read TGTGCCAGCAGCCCCCGGACTAGCGGGAGATCCTACGAGCAGTACTTC.